These T cell receptor beta chains were read from a single sample in a study of blood T cells in healthy people across ages. TCRdb reprocessed the 5' RACE reads with MiXCR, giving one entry per CDR3 protein. Found here are 650,000 to 1,000,000 distinct CDR3 sequences, around half of them singletons; the top ten hold roughly 18%. Material: blood. These receptors all come from a man aged 80 or over in good health. Each CDR3 is given with its conserved first and last residue.

v_call: TRBV7-9
cdr3_aa: CASSSDAEQFF

v_call: TRBV6-2/TRBV6-3
cdr3_aa: CASSYTAFRQGGQPQHF

v_call: TRBV20-1
cdr3_aa: CSAEHRSSDYEQYF

v_call: TRBV5-1
cdr3_aa: CASSLADSSYNEQFF

v_call: TRBV27
cdr3_aa: CASRGGSYNSPLHF

v_call: TRBV2
cdr3_aa: CASSDLEGQPQHF

v_call: TRBV20-1
cdr3_aa: CSAPRGGDHYEQYF

v_call: TRBV12-3/TRBV12-4
cdr3_aa: CASSSGQVPEAFF

v_call: TRBV14
cdr3_aa: CASIPTWTGELFF

v_call: TRBV7-2
cdr3_aa: CASSLKGDHPEQYF

v_call: TRBV5-1
cdr3_aa: CASALGTATDTQYF

v_call: TRBV7-9
cdr3_aa: CASSLYTQETQYF

v_call: TRBV7-8
cdr3_aa: CASSLSGGGGEQYF

v_call: TRBV28
cdr3_aa: CASSPHPGTHYDEQYF

v_call: TRBV28
cdr3_aa: CASSPSTSLYYGYTF

v_call: TRBV10-3
cdr3_aa: CAIGGLAVDNEQFF

v_call: TRBV10-3
cdr3_aa: CAISDLGGQETQFF

v_call: TRBV7-9
cdr3_aa: CASSPLESEQFF

v_call: TRBV28
cdr3_aa: CASSPLTSGTSTGELFF

v_call: TRBV20-1
cdr3_aa: CSASLAAGGPVNEQFF

v_call: TRBV30
cdr3_aa: CASDRGETDTQYF

v_call: TRBV28
cdr3_aa: CASSLVEGDGYTF

v_call: TRBV20-1
cdr3_aa: CSALAGGRYEQYF

v_call: TRBV20-1
cdr3_aa: CCRATSGDTQYF

v_call: TRBV5-6
cdr3_aa: CASGLAGGNQPQHF

v_call: TRBV5-8
cdr3_aa: CASSLGTAPSGANVLTF

v_call: TRBV4-3
cdr3_aa: CASSQVRADSPLHF

v_call: TRBV12-3/TRBV12-4
cdr3_aa: CARRGRGYLSNEKLFF

v_call: TRBV3-1
cdr3_aa: CASSQGSPSDQPQHF

v_call: TRBV4-2
cdr3_aa: CASSQVGEGARKKLFF

v_call: TRBV5-5
cdr3_aa: CASSPRSINGDEQFF

v_call: TRBV29-1
cdr3_aa: CSVVGTTTTWEQFF

v_call: TRBV21-1
cdr3_aa: CASRTSGEEQFF

v_call: TRBV30
cdr3_aa: CAWSPLAGPYNEQFF

v_call: TRBV29-1
cdr3_aa: CSVEAGVGYTF

v_call: TRBV7-2
cdr3_aa: CASSLVTGPSSSYNEQFF

v_call: TRBV7-2
cdr3_aa: CASSLAGGQGEQFF

v_call: TRBV27
cdr3_aa: CASRGGLGSGTHEQYF

v_call: TRBV12-3/TRBV12-4
cdr3_aa: CASRLGHVQETQYF

v_call: TRBV10-3
cdr3_aa: CAISGDGEQPQHF

v_call: TRBV2
cdr3_aa: CASTPRGASYEQYF

v_call: TRBV7-2
cdr3_aa: CASSQRVGTSGRDNEQFF

v_call: TRBV9
cdr3_aa: CASRTEGAAGAYGYTF

v_call: TRBV29-1
cdr3_aa: CSVTTGVGYEQYF